This TCR beta chain is drawn from a study of T cell repertoires in cytomegalovirus infection. The wider study: It was the public TCR beta signatures that indicated both CMV infection and matching HLA type. Overall study results and limits: HLA-C-restricted, CMV-specific TCR beta clonotypes were dominant ex vivo.

Of note for this clonotype: Antigen: not known.

This CDR3 has 16 amino acids. V gave up 5 bases and J gave up 0 bases; unmatched junction bases: 5. Germline V gene lookup returns CDR1 MNHNS and CDR2 SASEGT. TCRdb analysed the reads with MiXCR anew, one entry per CDR3 protein. This sample has about 530,000 distinct CDR3 sequences, with 26% found just once. This sequence joins TRBV6-1 and TRBJ1-5, with TRBD1 matching 9 bases. The sequencing sample was made of PBMCs. The clonotype comes from a human donor in good health (CMV status not recorded). Some clones in this sample may be carry-over from other donors' samples. The CDR3 DNA sequence: TGTGCCAGCAGTCCAAGGGACAGGGATAGCAATCAGCCCCAGCATTTT. Its translation: CASSPRDRDSNQPQHF.